Listed here are 25 T cell receptor beta chains from one sample, sequenced in a study of blood T cell repertoires in COVID-19. Assay: immunoSEQ multiplex PCR; the TCRdb copy retains only in-frame clones and omits some. The data show roughly 230,000 clones, around 81% seen once. Material for sequencing was PBMCs or T cells enriched from blood (not recorded which). These receptors all stem from a man aged 50-59 years who had recovered from COVID-19.

This chain links TRBV5-1 with TRBJ2-3; 9 bases fit TRBD2. This CDR3 is 16 amino acids long. V shed 2 bases, J shed 2 bases, and the junction held 6 bases outside the gene matches. Per germline, CDR1 SGHRS and CDR2 YFSETQ. In nucleotides, the CDR3 is TGCGCCAGCAGCTTTTTGCTAGCGGGACCCACAGATACGCAGTATTTT. Protein product: CASSFLLAGPTDTQYF. Using reference TRBV5-1 and TRBJ2-3 for the parts outside the CDR3, the full variable domain is KAGVTQTPRYLIKTRGQQVTLSCSPISGHRSVSWYQQTPGQGLQFLFEYFSETQRNKGNFPGRFSGRQFSNSRSEMNVSTLELGDSALYLCASSFLLAGPTDTQYFGPGTRLTVL.

This clone has more than one count but fewer than ten. The rearrangement joins TRBV6-1 to TRBJ2-2; the match to TRBD1 covers 7 bases. CDR3 length equals 13 residues. Per germline, CDR1 MNHNS and CDR2 SASEGT. Trimming at V came to 2 bases and at J to 11 bases, leaving 5 bases not matched to a gene. This CDR3 is CASSELQGFELFF. Here the CDR3 DNA reads TGTGCCAGCAGTGAATTACAGGGGTTCGAGCTGTTTTTT.

The CDR3 is CASSRTGLGYEQYF. CDR3 nucleotides: TGTGCCAGCAGTCGGACAGGACTGGGGTACGAGCAGTACTTC. The V call is TRBV27, the J call TRBJ2-7, with TRBD1 identical over 7 bases. Unmatched junction bases numbered 8, after V lost 5 bases and J lost 4 bases. CDR1 is MNHEY, CDR2 SMNVEV, per germline (reference sequence). The CDR3 covers 14 residues.

The chain is built from TRBV27 and TRBJ1-5, with D perhaps matching TRBD1 (6 bases). Germline-derived CDR1 and CDR2 are MNHEY and SMNVEV (reference sequence). V lost 5 bases, J lost 4 bases, and 18 bases lay in between. This CDR3 contains 16 residues. CDR3 in amino acids: CASSLGRGLGNQPQHF. CDR3 sequence (DNA): TGTGCCAGCAGTCTTGGGCGGGGGCTGGGTAATCAGCCCCAGCATTTT.

V usage is TRBV7-9 and J usage is TRBJ1-4, with D possibly being TRBD1 (6 bases). Germline CDR1 reads SEHNR; CDR2 reads FQNEAQ (reference sequence). Trimming cost V 5 bases and J 7 bases, with 8 bases left between them. This CDR3 comprises 12 residues. CDR3 protein: CASSGQTEKLFF. Written as DNA, the CDR3 is TGTGCCAGCAGCGGACAGACTGAAAAACTGTTTTTT.

This sequence joins TRBV10-3 and TRBJ2-7; 9 bases are a match to TRBD2. The CDR3 consists of 12 residues. V lost 4 bases to trimming and J lost 6 bases; unmatched junction nucleotides: 1. Per the germline V gene, CDR1 is ENHRY and CDR2 is SYGVKD. CDR3 sequence: CAISGTSAEQYF. The CDR3 coding sequence is TGTGCCATCAGTGGGACTAGCGCCGAGCAGTACTTC.

This chain links TRBV5-8 with TRBJ2-3; D is ambiguous. The CDR3 is made up of 13 amino acids. Germline CDR1 and CDR2: SGHTS and YDEGEE. V was shortened by 8 bases and J by 2 bases, with 12 bases between the two germline ends. For the CDR3, the DNA is TGTGCCAGTCTAAGATGGGCCACAGATACGCAGTATTTT. Amino acid sequence: CASLRWATDTQYF.

V gene TRBV15 combines with J gene TRBJ2-2, with D perhaps TRBD2 (5 bases). V dropped 6 bases and J dropped 6 bases, with 17 bases sitting between them. The CDR3 totals 15 residues. Germline V gene sequence: CDR1 LNHNV, CDR2 YYDKDF (reference sequence). The DNA for the CDR3 is TGTGCCACCAGTGGGCGTTTGGTGGAGGCCGGGGAGCTGTTTTTT. This sequence encodes CATSGRLVEAGELFF.

The chain links TRBV7-3 to TRBJ2-1, with 9 positions matching TRBD2. The CDR3 is 18 residues long. After removal of 1 base from V and 1 base from J, the junction contained 8 bases not matched to a gene. Germline loops: CDR1 SGHTA, CDR2 FQGTGA. DNA of the CDR3: TGTGCCAGCAGCTTAAATAGCGGGGGCCCCTCGTCCTACAATGAGCAGTTCTTC. It is translated as CASSLNSGGPSSYNEQFF.

The chain joins TRBV7-9 to TRBJ2-1; 9 bases align to TRBD1. Germline V gene lookup returns CDR1 SEHNR and CDR2 FQNEAQ (reference sequence). After removal of 7 bases from V and 6 bases from J, the junction contained 7 bases not matched to a gene. The CDR3 is 14 amino acids. For the CDR3, the DNA is TGTGCCAGCACCGATTCGACAGGGGGCAATGAGCAGTTCTTC. It translates to CASTDSTGGNEQFF.

The J gene is TRBJ1-5, the V gene TRBV30; tentative D call: TRBD1 (6 bases). The V gene's germline CDR1 is GTSNPN and CDR2 SVGIG (reference sequence). The CDR3 spans 12 residues. V lost 4 bases and J 7 bases, leaving 11 bases between the germline ends. The CDR3 protein is CAWNRVGQPQHF. CDR3 bases: TGTGCCTGGAACAGGGTGGGACAGCCCCAGCATTTT.

This chain joins TRBV4-3 and TRBJ1-2; a weak D match, TRBD1 (5 bases). V was shortened by 0 bases and J by 4 bases, with 9 bases between the two germline ends. The CDR3 contains 14 residues. Germline assignment: CDR1 LGHNA and CDR2 YSLEER. The DNA of the CDR3 is TGCGCCAGCAGCCAAGACAGGGCTCCCTATGGCTACACCTTC. Its protein product is CASSQDRAPYGYTF.

This clone appeared a single time. This chain uses TRBV21-1 with TRBJ2-1; no check of the table's D call, TRBD1, against the DNA was made. TRBV21-1 is recorded as a pseudogene. The CDR3 spans 10 residues. CDR3 DNA sequence: TGTGCCACAGGGGGCAATGAGCAGTTCTTC. Protein: CATGGNEQFF.

The genes are TRBV19 and TRBJ1-1; D is undetermined. Trimming cost V 4 bases and J 2 bases, with 14 bases left between them. There are 15 residues in the CDR3. Germline V lookup: CDR1 LNHDA, CDR2 SQIVND (reference sequence). CDR3 nucleotides: TGTGCCAGTAGTACCCACCAAACAGTTAACACTGAAGCTTTCTTT. Protein sequence: CASSTHQTVNTEAFF.

The chain is built from TRBV27 and TRBJ2-3; 7 nucleotides align to TRBD2. Trimming removed 6 bases from V and 4 bases from J; junction bases left unmatched: 10. Germline lookup yields CDR1 MNHEY and CDR2 SMNVEV (reference sequence). The CDR3 sequence is 15 residues long. This chain's CDR3 is CASRGRGGSADTQYF. CDR3 DNA sequence: TGTGCCAGCAGAGGGAGGGGCGGGAGCGCAGATACGCAGTATTTT.

The chain has TRBV7-2 and TRBJ1-2; D may be TRBD1 (5 bases). CDR3 size: 15 residues. Germline CDR1 reads SGHTA; CDR2 reads FQGNSA. V lost 5 bases and J 4 bases, leaving 17 bases between the germline ends. As DNA, the CDR3 is TGTGCCAGCAGCCCCTCCCCCAGGGCTGTCTATGGCTACACCTTC. Translated, it gives CASSPSPRAVYGYTF.

J is TRBJ2-7 and V is TRBV5-4; 8 positions match TRBD2. Germline CDR1 and CDR2: SGHNT and YYREEE (reference sequence). This CDR3 has 14 amino acids. V dropped 4 bases and J dropped 2; count of bases not matched to a gene: 5. The CDR3, as DNA: TGTGCCAGCAGCCAGACTAGCGATCCCTACGAGCAGTACTTC. Amino acid sequence: CASSQTSDPYEQYF.

The chain uses TRBV19 and TRBJ2-2; 10 bases align to TRBD1. V lost 9 bases and J lost 6; bases outside the gene matches: 4. The CDR3 consists of 13 residues. Germline CDR1 reads LNHDA; CDR2 reads SQIVND (reference sequence). The CDR3 sequence is CASGGQGPGELFF. CDR3 DNA: TGTGCCAGCGGGGGACAGGGGCCCGGGGAGCTGTTTTTT.

The chain uses TRBV5-1 and TRBJ2-7; 9 positions match TRBD1. This CDR3 comprises 14 residues. CDR1 is SGHRS and CDR2 is YFSETQ in the germline V gene. V dropped 4 bases and J dropped 4; count of bases not matched to a gene: 6. CDR3 DNA sequence: TGCGCCAGCAGCCCTCGGGACAGGGATTACGAGCAGTACTTC. Protein product: CASSPRDRDYEQYF.

The CDR3 coding sequence is TGTGCCAGCAGCCCCCATCGGACAGGGGCTAGCACAGATACGCAGTATTTT. Translation: CASSPHRTGASTDTQYF. The chain couples TRBV7-9 to TRBJ2-3; 9 bases are shared with TRBD1. The V gene end was trimmed by 5 bases and the J gene end by 0 bases; junction bases not matched to a gene: 9. The CDR3 loop spans 17 amino acids. Germline V gene sequence: CDR1 SEHNR, CDR2 FQNEAQ (reference sequence).

The V gene is TRBV2, the J gene TRBJ1-1; TRBD1 matches 8 bases. CDR3 size: 14 residues. Germline V gives CDR1 SNHLY, CDR2 FYNNEI. The V gene end was trimmed by 5 bases and the J gene end by 5 bases; junction bases not matched to a gene: 7. CDR3 region: CASSQGQDYTEAFF. For the CDR3, the DNA is TGTGCCAGCAGTCAGGGACAGGACTATACTGAAGCTTTCTTT.

This rearrangement joins TRBV27 to TRBJ1-5, with D possibly being TRBD1 (6 bases). The CDR3 is made up of 16 amino acids. Trimming pared 8 bases from V and 4 bases from J, leaving 21 bases between. Germline CDR1 is MNHEY and CDR2 is SMNVEV (reference sequence). The CDR3 protein is CASRWAAGQGNQPQHF. In DNA, the CDR3 is TGTGCCAGCCGTTGGGCCGCCGGGCAGGGGAATCAGCCCCAGCATTTT.

The chain recombines TRBV5-1 with TRBJ1-3; TRBD1 matches at 10 bases. The CDR3 has 15 amino acids. The germline V gene has CDR1 SGHRS and CDR2 YFSETQ. V was pared by 4 bases and J by 3 bases, with 4 bases of the junction left unmatched. In DNA form, the CDR3 reads TGCGCCAGCAGCCGTGGGGACAGGGGTGGAAACACCATATATTTT. This sequence encodes CASSRGDRGGNTIYF.

The chain recombines TRBV19 with TRBJ2-5; 14 bases map to TRBD2. The CDR3 is made up of 16 amino acids. Germline V gene data show CDR1 as LNHDA and CDR2 as SQIVND (reference sequence). Germline trimming cut 4 bases from V and 4 bases from J; bases unmatched to any gene: 5. Written as DNA, the CDR3 is TGTGCCAGTAGTACAACCGGACTAGCGGGGGGAGAGACCCAGTACTTC. Translating it yields CASSTTGLAGGETQYF. Combining the CDR3 with reference TRBV19 and TRBJ2-5 gives the whole variable domain DGGITQSPKYLFRKEGQNVTLSCEQNLNHDAMYWYRQDPGQGLRLIYYSQIVNDFQKGDIAEGYSVSREKKESFPLTVTSAQKNPTAFYLCASSTTGLAGGETQYFGPGTRLLVL.

V gene TRBV19 combines with J gene TRBJ2-2; 8 bases fit TRBD2. In germline, CDR1 is LNHDA, CDR2 SQIVND (reference sequence). J lost 4 bases, V lost 9 bases, and 13 bases had no gene match. This CDR3 is built from 16 residues. The CDR3 sequence: CASRGSGGFGTGELFF. For the CDR3, the DNA is TGTGCCAGCCGAGGCTCGGGGGGGTTTGGCACCGGGGAGCTGTTTTTT.